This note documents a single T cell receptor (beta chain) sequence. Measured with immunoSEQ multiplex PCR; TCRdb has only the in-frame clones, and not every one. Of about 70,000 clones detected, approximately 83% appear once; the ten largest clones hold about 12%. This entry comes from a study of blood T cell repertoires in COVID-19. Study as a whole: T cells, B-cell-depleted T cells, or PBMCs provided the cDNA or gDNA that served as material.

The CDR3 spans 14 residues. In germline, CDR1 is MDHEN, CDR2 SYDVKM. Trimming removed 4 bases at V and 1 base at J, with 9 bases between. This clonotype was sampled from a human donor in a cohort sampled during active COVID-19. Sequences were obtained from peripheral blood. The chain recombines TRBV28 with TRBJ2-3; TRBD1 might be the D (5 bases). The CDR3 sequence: CASSSDKGTDTQYF. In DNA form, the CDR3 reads TGTGCCAGCAGTTCGGACAAGGGCACAGATACGCAGTATTTT.